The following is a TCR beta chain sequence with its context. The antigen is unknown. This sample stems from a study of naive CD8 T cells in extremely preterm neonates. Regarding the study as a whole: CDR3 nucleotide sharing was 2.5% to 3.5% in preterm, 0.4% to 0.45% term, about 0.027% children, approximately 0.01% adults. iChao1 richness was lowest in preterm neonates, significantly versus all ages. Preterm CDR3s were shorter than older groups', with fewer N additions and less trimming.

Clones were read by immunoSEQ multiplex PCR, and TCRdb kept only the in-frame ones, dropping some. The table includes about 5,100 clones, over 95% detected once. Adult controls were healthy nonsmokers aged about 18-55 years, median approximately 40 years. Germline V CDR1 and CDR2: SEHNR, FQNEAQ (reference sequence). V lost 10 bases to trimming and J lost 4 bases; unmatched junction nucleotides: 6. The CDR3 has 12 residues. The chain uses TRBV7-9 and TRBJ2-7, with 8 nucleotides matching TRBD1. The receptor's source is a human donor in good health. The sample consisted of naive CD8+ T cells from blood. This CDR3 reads CATQGEAYEQYF. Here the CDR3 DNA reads TGTGCCACACAGGGGGAGGCTTACGAGCAGTACTTC.